One TCR beta chain is described in this entry. Original processing methods: From reference gene primer amplification, estimates of nucleated cell counts were derived. TCRdb's table, derived via immunoSEQ multiplex PCR, lists solely in-frame clones and lacks some. V, J and clone size are taken as reported in that table, and D and trimming were inferred from the DNA itself. Among hundreds of thousands of clones, approximately 86% were seen once, and the ten largest hold roughly 1.3%. From germline, CDR1 is SGHNT and CDR2 YYREEE (reference sequence). Trimming removed 0 bases from V and 1 base from J; junction bases left unmatched: 7. This CDR3 contains 17 residues. These data come from a study of blood T cell repertoires in COVID-19. Study details: Whether acute or convalescent, the COVID-19 samples came from the United States, Italy and Spain. PBMCs, B-cell-depleted T cells, or T cells were the source of the cDNA or gDNA that made up the material.

This clonotype was sampled from a man between 65 and 80 years old with acute or convalescent COVID-19. Sequencing was carried out using peripheral blood. V is TRBV5-4 and J is TRBJ2-5; 9 bases agree with TRBD2. CDR3 residues: CASSLVGGGGFQETQYF. The CDR3 bases are TGTGCCAGCAGCTTGGTCGGCGGGGGGGGATTCCAAGAGACCCAGTACTTC. The full variable domain, with the rest looked up from reference TRBV5-4 and TRBJ2-5, is ETGVTQSPTHLIKTRGQQVTLRCSSQSGHNTVSWYQQALGQGPQFIFQYYREEENGRGNFPPRFSGLQFPNYSSELNVNALELDDSALYLCASSLVGGGGFQETQYFGPGTRLLVL.